These 21 T cell receptor beta chains were sequenced from one sample in a study of blood T cell repertoires in COVID-19. Method: immunoSEQ multiplex PCR; TCRdb's copy keeps in-frame clones and lacks some. The repertoire holds about 310,000 clones, with about 90% as singletons. Sample: peripheral blood. The receptors shown here come from a man between 18 and 35 years old with active or convalescent COVID-19.

Concerning this clone: The junction and the germline gene differ at one end; a read error may be behind it. J is TRBJ2-1 and V is TRBV5-1; D is unclear. Germline V gene sequence: CDR1 SGHRS, CDR2 YFSETQ. CDR3 length: 13 residues. DNA for the CDR3: TGCGCCAGCAGCTTGTCGAACTACGATGAGCAGTTCTTC. Translated: CASSLSNYDEQFF.

The chain combines TRBV7-9 with TRBJ1-1; perhaps TRBD1 as D (6 bases). Germline CDR1 is SEHNR and CDR2 is FQNEAQ (reference sequence). Trimming left V 2 bases short and J 5 bases short, with 9 bases between. The CDR3 covers 13 residues. This chain's CDR3 is CASSLRGWTEAFF. CDR3 in DNA: TGTGCCAGCAGCTTAAGGGGGTGGACTGAAGCTTTCTTT.

The V gene is TRBV5-1, the J gene TRBJ2-7, with a tentative D call TRBD1 (5 bases). In germline, CDR1 is SGHRS, CDR2 YFSETQ. V lost 0 bases to trimming and J lost 0 bases, with 16 bases between them. The CDR3 runs 17 residues. The CDR3 here is CASSLAGQGRSSYEQYF. Written as DNA, the CDR3 is TGCGCCAGCAGCTTGGCCGGCCAGGGCAGGAGCTCCTACGAGCAGTACTTC.

This chain joins TRBV6-6 and TRBJ2-7, with D possibly matching TRBD1 (6 bases). Germline V gives CDR1 MNHNY, CDR2 SVGAGI (reference sequence). The CDR3 sequence is 15 residues long. V was trimmed by 0 bases and J by 2 bases, leaving 11 bases between them. CDR3 nucleotide sequence: TGTGCCAGCAGTTACTCGAACAGGGATGCCTACGAGCAGTACTTC. Translation: CASSYSNRDAYEQYF.

This chain connects TRBV16 to TRBJ2-7; D may be TRBD1 (5 bases). CDR3 length: 14 amino acids. Germline lookup yields CDR1 KGHSY and CDR2 FQNENV. V lost 1 base to trimming and J lost 2 bases, with 9 bases between them. The CDR3 is CASSQFVTAYEQYF. The CDR3, as DNA: TGTGCCAGCAGCCAATTTGTGACAGCCTACGAGCAGTACTTC.

The V gene is TRBV5-1, the J gene TRBJ1-4; D is perhaps TRBD1 (5 bases). The CDR3 extends over 14 amino acids. From germline, CDR1 is SGHRS and CDR2 YFSETQ. V lost 4 bases to trimming and J lost 14 bases, with 21 bases between them. The CDR3 region has the DNA TGCGCCAGCAGCGCCCCGGGACTTCCCCAACGTCTGTTTTTT. Translated, it gives CASSAPGLPQRLFF. The whole variable domain, filled in from reference TRBV5-1 and TRBJ1-4, reads KAGVTQTPRYLIKTRGQQVTLSCSPISGHRSVSWYQQTPGQGLQFLFEYFSETQRNKGNFPGRFSGRQFSNSRSEMNVSTLELGDSALYLCASSAPGLPQRLFFGSGTQLSVL.

V and J are TRBV1 and TRBJ1-3; TRBD1, the table's D call, lacks a check against the DNA. TRBV1 is designated a pseudogene. This CDR3 comprises 13 residues. CDR3 sequence (DNA): TGCACTAAGCAGAGGGGGAGTGGAAACACCATATATTTT. Translation gives CTKQRGSGNTIYF.

The gene calls are TRBV5-1 and TRBJ2-3, with 7 nucleotides matching TRBD2. Germline assignment: CDR1 SGHRS and CDR2 YFSETQ. Trimming cost V 0 bases and J 7 bases; bases outside gene matches: 8. The CDR3 runs 15 residues. Here the CDR3 reads CASSLGLAGSNTQYF. The DNA of the CDR3 is TGCGCCAGCAGCTTGGGACTAGCAGGTTCGAATACGCAGTATTTT.

The gene calls are TRBV11-2 and TRBJ2-3; D is unclear. CDR1 is SGHAT and CDR2 is FQNNGV in the germline V gene. Trimming removed 0 bases from V and 0 bases from J, with 13 bases in between. The CDR3 sequence is 17 residues long. The CDR3 region has the DNA TGTGCCAGCAGCTTAGAGCCAGCCGGGTACAGCACAGATACGCAGTATTTT. Protein product: CASSLEPAGYSTDTQYF. Full variable domain (rest looked up from reference TRBV11-2 and TRBJ2-3): EAGVAQSPRYKIIEKRQSVAFWCNPISGHATLYWYQQILGQGPKLLIQFQNNGVVDDSQLPKDRFSAERLKGVDSTLKIQPAKLEDSAVYLCASSLEPAGYSTDTQYFGPGTRLTVL.

V is TRBV19 and J is TRBJ2-5, with D possibly matching TRBD2 (6 bases). The V end was cut by 10 bases, the J end by 5 bases, with 20 bases between. The CDR3 runs 14 residues. Germline V lookup: CDR1 LNHDA, CDR2 SQIVND (reference sequence). CDR3 nucleotides: TGTGCCACTTCCCCGACGGGCGGAGGGGAGACCCAGTACTTC. It specifies CATSPTGGGETQYF. Drawing the rest from reference TRBV19 and TRBJ2-5, the complete variable domain is DGGITQSPKYLFRKEGQNVTLSCEQNLNHDAMYWYRQDPGQGLRLIYYSQIVNDFQKGDIAEGYSVSREKKESFPLTVTSAQKNPTAFYLCATSPTGGGETQYFGPGTRLLVL.

With regard to this clone: At one end the junction does not follow the germline gene, possibly because of a read error. J is TRBJ1-2 and V is TRBV7-2, with 7 bases aligning to TRBD1. Germline V gene lookup returns CDR1 SGHTA and CDR2 FQGNSA. The CDR3 runs 13 residues. The CDR3 protein is CASSLATAGGYGF. DNA for the CDR3: TGTGCCAGCAGCTTAGCCACAGCAGGGGGGTACGGCTTC.

This clone was counted between two and nine times. The J gene is TRBJ2-3, the V gene TRBV7-7, with 10 bases identical to TRBD1. CDR1 SSHAT and CDR2 FNYEAQ come from the germline V gene (reference sequence). The CDR3 totals 15 residues. V lost 5 bases and J lost 4; bases outside the gene matches: 6. The chain's CDR3 is CASSEGTGEADTQYF. In DNA, the CDR3 is TGTGCCAGCAGCGAAGGGACAGGGGAAGCAGATACGCAGTATTTT.

The V and J genes are TRBV4-3 and TRBJ2-3; D is unclear. The CDR3 consists of 15 residues. Germline CDR1 LGHNA, CDR2 YSLEER. V was clipped by 3 bases and J by 0 bases, with 10 bases between them. The CDR3 bases are TGCGCCAGCAGCCAGCACCCCCGGAGCACAGATACGCAGTATTTT. This translates into CASSQHPRSTDTQYF.

This clone appeared a few times. The chain combines TRBV2 with TRBJ1-6; TRBD1 matches at 7 bases. V lost 8 bases, J lost 4 bases, and 5 bases stayed unmatched. This CDR3 comprises 14 residues. CDR1 is SNHLY and CDR2 is FYNNEI in the germline V gene. DNA for the CDR3: TGTGCCAGCCACCGGGACAGATATAATTCACCCCTCCACTTT. As protein: CASHRDRYNSPLHF. Combining the CDR3 with reference TRBV2 and TRBJ1-6 gives the whole variable domain EPEVTQTPSHQVTQMGQEVILRCVPISNHLYFYWYRQILGQKVEFLVSFYNNEISEKSEIFDDQFSVERPDGSNFTLKIRSTKLEDSAMYFCASHRDRYNSPLHFGNGTRLTVT.

The chain links TRBV15 to TRBJ2-5, with TRBD1 matching over 9 bases. The CDR3 spans 15 residues. CDR1 is LNHNV, CDR2 YYDKDF, per germline (reference sequence). V dropped 5 bases and J dropped 2; count of bases not matched to a gene: 6. The CDR3 loop reads CATSGTGFGQETQYF. The CDR3 DNA is TGTGCCACCAGCGGGACAGGGTTTGGGCAAGAGACCCAGTACTTC.

This sequence joins TRBV6-5 and TRBJ1-3; D unresolved. This CDR3 has 12 residues. The germline CDR1 and CDR2 sequences are MNHEY and SVGAGI. V was shortened by 7 bases and J by 8 bases, with 12 bases between the two germline ends. Here the CDR3 DNA reads TGTGCCAGCATGAAAAGGCGGGACACCATATATTTT. This sequence encodes CASMKRRDTIYF.

This clone was seen a handful of times. V gene TRBV28 combines with J gene TRBJ1-4, with D unresolved. Trimming took 4 bases from V and 3 from J, leaving 15 bases between them. In germline, CDR1 is MDHEN, CDR2 SYDVKM. The CDR3 contains 16 residues. The CDR3, as DNA: TGTGCCAGCAGTTGGGAGGGAGGGCGGTCTAATGAAAAACTGTTTTTT. As protein: CASSWEGGRSNEKLFF.

The chain couples TRBV20-1 to TRBJ1-5, with TRBD1 as a possible D gene (5 bases). V lost 3 bases, J lost 3 bases, and 12 bases lay in between. This CDR3 is built from 14 residues. Germline assignment: CDR1 DFQATT and CDR2 SNEGSKA (reference sequence). The CDR3 sequence: CSASLGQLNQPQHF. Here the CDR3 DNA reads TGCAGTGCTAGTCTGGGGCAGCTCAATCAGCCCCAGCATTTT.

The chain has TRBV6-5 and TRBJ2-7, with 11 bases that match TRBD1. The V and J ends lost 6 bases and 9 bases, in that order; junction bases with no gene match: 7. The CDR3 contains 13 residues. Germline V gene lookup returns CDR1 MNHEY and CDR2 SVGAGI. The CDR3 DNA reads as TGTGCCAGCAGGGACGGGACAGGGGGTGGGCAGTACTTC. Translating it yields CASRDGTGGGQYF.

The chain carries TRBV5-1 and TRBJ2-5; D ambiguous. The germline gives CDR1 SGHRS, CDR2 YFSETQ. V lost 1 base, J lost 1 base, and 8 bases lay in between. CDR3 length: 14 residues. The CDR3 sequence is CASSLYRVQETQYF. In DNA form, the CDR3 reads TGCGCCAGCAGCTTGTACCGGGTCCAAGAGACCCAGTACTTC.

The chain recombines TRBV6-2 or TRBV6-3 with TRBJ2-1, with TRBD2 matching over 13 bases. CDR1 and CDR2 (germline): MNHEY, SVGEGT. The V gene end was trimmed by 4 bases and the J gene end by 5 bases; junction bases not matched to a gene: 17. The CDR3 sequence is 20 residues long. This CDR3 is CASSFLGVTLAGGRNNEQFF. In DNA form, the CDR3 reads TGTGCCAGCAGTTTCCTCGGCGTAACACTAGCGGGGGGGCGCAACAATGAGCAGTTCTTC.